The clone carrying this T cell receptor (beta chain) was observed a handful of times. Generated by immunoSEQ multiplex PCR, the TCRdb table keeps only in-frame clones and is missing some. The sample carries 450,000 to 500,000 clones, about 79% recorded once. These data come from a study of shared clonotypes between healthy human individuals. The clonotype originates from a woman between 40 and 50 years old in good health. Some clones in this sample may be carry-over from other donors' samples. The sequenced sample consisted of PBMCs.

The CDR3 DNA follows: TGTGCCAGCAGGGAGCGGGAGGGCCCCAATGAGCAGTTCTTC. Its protein product is CASREREGPNEQFF. The V and J genes are TRBV6-6 and TRBJ2-1, with 10 nucleotides matching TRBD2. V lost 6 bases, J lost 6 bases, and 5 bases stayed unmatched. The CDR3 is 14 residues long. Germline values: CDR1 MNHNY, CDR2 SVGAGI (reference sequence).